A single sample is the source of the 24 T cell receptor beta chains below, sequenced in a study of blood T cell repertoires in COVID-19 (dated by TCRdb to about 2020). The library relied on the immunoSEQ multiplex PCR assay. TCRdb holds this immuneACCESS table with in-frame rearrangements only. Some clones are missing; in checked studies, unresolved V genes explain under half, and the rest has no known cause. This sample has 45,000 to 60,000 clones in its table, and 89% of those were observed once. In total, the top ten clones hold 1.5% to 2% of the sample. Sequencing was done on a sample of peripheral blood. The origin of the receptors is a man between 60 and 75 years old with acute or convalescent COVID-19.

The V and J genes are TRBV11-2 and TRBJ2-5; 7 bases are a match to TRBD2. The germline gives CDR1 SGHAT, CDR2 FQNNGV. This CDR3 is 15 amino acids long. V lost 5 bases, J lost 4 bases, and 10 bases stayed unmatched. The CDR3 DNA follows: TGTGCCAGCAGCCATAAGGGAGGGGCCGGAGAGACCCAGTACTTC. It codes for CASSHKGGAGETQYF. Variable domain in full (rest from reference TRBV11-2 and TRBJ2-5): EAGVAQSPRYKIIEKRQSVAFWCNPISGHATLYWYQQILGQGPKLLIQFQNNGVVDDSQLPKDRFSAERLKGVDSTLKIQPAKLEDSAVYLCASSHKGGAGETQYFGPGTRLLVL.

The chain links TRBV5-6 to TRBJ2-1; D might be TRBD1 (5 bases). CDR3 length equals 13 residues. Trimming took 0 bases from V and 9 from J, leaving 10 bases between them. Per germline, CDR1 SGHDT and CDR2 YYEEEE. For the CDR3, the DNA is TGTGCCAGCAGCTTGGTTACTACAGGTGAGCAGTTCTTC. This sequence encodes CASSLVTTGEQFF.

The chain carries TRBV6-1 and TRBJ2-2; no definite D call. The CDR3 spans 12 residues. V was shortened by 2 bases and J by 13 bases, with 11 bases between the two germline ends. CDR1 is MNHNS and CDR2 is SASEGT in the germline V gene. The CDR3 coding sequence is TGTGCCAGCAGTGAAACTGACTTAGGGCTGTTTTTT. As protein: CASSETDLGLFF.

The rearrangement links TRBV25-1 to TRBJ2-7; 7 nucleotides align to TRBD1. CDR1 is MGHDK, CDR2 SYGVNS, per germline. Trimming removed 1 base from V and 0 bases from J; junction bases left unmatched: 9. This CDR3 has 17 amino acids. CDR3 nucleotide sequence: TGTGCCAGCAGTGAATCCATGGACAGGCCTTCCTCCTACGAGCAGTACTTC. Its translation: CASSESMDRPSSYEQYF.

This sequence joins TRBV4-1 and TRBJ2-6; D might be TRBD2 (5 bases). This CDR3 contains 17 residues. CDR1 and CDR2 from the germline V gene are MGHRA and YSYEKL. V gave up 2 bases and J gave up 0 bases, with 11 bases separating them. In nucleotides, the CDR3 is TGCGCCAGCAGCCAAACGGCGGGTGACTCTGGGGCCAACGTCCTGACTTTC. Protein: CASSQTAGDSGANVLTF.

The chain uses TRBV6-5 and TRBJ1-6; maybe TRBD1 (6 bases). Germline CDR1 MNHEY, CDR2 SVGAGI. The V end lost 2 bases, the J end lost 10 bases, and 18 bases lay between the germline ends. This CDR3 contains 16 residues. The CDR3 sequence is CASSYARGAGSSPLHF. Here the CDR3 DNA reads TGTGCCAGCAGTTACGCGCGGGGGGCAGGATCGTCACCCCTCCACTTT.

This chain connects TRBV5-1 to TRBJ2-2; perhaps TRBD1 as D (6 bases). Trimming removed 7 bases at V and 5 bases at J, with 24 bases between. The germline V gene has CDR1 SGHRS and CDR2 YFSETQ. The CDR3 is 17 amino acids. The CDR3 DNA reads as TGCGCCAGCGAATCGGCAGGGGCCCCATTAGGGACCGGGGAGCTGTTTTTT. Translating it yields CASESAGAPLGTGELFF.

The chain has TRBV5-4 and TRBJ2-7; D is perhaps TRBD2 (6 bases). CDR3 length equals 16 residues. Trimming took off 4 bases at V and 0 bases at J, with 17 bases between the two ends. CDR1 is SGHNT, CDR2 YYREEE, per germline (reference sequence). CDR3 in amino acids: CASSGIGGGRSYEQYF. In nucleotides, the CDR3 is TGTGCCAGCAGCGGCATTGGGGGAGGACGCTCCTACGAGCAGTACTTC.

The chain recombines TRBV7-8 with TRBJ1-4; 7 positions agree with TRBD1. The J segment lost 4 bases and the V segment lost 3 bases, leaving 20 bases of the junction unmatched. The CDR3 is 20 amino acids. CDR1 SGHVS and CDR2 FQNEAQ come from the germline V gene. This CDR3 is CASSFAGDRVGTSGNEKLFF. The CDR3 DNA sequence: TGTGCCAGCAGCTTTGCCGGCGACAGGGTCGGAACTTCGGGTAATGAAAAACTGTTTTTT.

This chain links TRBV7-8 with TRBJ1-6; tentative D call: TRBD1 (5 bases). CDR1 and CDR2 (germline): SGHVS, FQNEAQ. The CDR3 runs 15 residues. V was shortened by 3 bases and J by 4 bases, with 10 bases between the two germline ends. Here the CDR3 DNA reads TGTGCCAGCAGCTTGACAGAAACTTATAATTCACCCCTCCACTTT. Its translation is CASSLTETYNSPLHF.

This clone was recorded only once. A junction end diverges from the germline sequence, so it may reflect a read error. The CDR3 coding sequence is TGTGCCACCAGGAGAGGGGCCCCTGGGCATAATGAAAAACTGTTTTTT. Translating it yields CATRRGAPGHNEKLFF. This chain joins TRBV15 and TRBJ1-4; tentative D call: TRBD1 (5 bases). Per germline, CDR1 LNHNV and CDR2 YYDKDF (reference sequence). The CDR3 totals 16 residues. Drawing the rest from reference TRBV15 and TRBJ1-4, the complete variable domain is DAMVIQNPRYQVTQFGKPVTLSCSQTLNHNVMYWYQQKSSQAPKLLFHYYDKDFNNEADTPDNFQSRRPNTSFCFLDIRSPGLGDTAMYLCATRRGAPGHNEKLFFGSGTQLSVL.

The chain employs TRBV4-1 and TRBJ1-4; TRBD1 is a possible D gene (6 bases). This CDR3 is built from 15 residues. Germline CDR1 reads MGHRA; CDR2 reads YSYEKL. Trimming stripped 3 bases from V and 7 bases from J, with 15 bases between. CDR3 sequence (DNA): TGCGCCAGCAGCCACCCTGACAGGACGGTTGAAAAACTGTTTTTT. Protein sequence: CASSHPDRTVEKLFF.

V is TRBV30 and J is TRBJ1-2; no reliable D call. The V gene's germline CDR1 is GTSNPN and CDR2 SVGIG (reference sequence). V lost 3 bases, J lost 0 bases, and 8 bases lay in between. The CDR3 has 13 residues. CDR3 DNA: TGTGCCTGGAGCCGAAACACTAACTATGGCTACACCTTC. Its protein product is CAWSRNTNYGYTF. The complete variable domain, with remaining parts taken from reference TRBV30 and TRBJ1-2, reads SQTIHQWPATLVQPVGSPLSLECTVEGTSNPNLYWYRQAAGRGLQLLFYSVGIGQISSEVPQNLSASRPQDRQFILSSKKLLLSDSGFYLCAWSRNTNYGYTFGSGTRLTVV.

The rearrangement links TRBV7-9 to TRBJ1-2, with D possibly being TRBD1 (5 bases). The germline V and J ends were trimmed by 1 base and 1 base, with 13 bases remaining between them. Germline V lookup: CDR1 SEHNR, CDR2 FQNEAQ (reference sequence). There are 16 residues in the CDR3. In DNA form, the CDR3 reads TGTGCCAGCAGCTTAGGACTGGGAGGGGATAACTATGGCTACACCTTC. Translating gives CASSLGLGGDNYGYTF.

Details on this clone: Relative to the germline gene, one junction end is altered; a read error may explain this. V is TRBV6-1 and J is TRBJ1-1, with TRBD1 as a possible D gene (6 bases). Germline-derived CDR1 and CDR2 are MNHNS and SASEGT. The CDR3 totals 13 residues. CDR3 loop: CASSEISGTSGLF. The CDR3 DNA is TGTGCCAGCAGTGAAATTTCGGGGACATCGGGGCTCTTT.

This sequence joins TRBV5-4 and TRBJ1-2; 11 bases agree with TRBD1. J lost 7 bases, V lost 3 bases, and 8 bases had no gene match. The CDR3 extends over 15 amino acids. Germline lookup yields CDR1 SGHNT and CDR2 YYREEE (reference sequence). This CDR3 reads CASSSWTGGTGGYTF. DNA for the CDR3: TGTGCCAGCAGCTCGTGGACAGGGGGCACGGGTGGCTACACCTTC.

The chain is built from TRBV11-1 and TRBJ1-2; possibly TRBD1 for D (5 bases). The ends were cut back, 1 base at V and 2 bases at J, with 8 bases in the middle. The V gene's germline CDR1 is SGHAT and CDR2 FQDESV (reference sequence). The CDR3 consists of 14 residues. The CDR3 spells CASSLGAGNYGYTF. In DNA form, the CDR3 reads TGTGCCAGCAGCTTAGGGGCAGGGAACTATGGCTACACCTTC.

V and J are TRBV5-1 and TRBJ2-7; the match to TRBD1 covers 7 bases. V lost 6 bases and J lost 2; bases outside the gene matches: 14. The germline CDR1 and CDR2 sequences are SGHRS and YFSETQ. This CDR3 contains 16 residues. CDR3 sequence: CASTSAPGQITYEQYF. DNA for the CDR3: TGCGCCAGCACTTCTGCCCCGGGACAGATAACCTACGAGCAGTACTTC.

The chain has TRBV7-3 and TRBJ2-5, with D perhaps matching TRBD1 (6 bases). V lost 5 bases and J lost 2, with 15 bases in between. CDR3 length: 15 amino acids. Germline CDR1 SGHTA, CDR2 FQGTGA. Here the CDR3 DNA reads TGTGCCAGCAGCCGCCACCACAGGGAACAAGAGACCCAGTACTTC. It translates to CASSRHHREQETQYF.

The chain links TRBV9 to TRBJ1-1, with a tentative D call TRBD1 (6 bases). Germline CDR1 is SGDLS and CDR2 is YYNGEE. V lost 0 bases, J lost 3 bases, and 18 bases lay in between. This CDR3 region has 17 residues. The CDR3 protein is CASSVGRVQGPHTEAFF. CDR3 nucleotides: TGTGCCAGCAGCGTAGGGAGAGTACAGGGCCCTCACACTGAAGCTTTCTTT.

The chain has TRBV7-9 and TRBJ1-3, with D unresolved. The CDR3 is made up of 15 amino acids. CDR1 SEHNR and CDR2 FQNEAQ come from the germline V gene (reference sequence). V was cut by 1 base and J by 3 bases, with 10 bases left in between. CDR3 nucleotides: TGTGCCAGCAGCTTAGACTCGGGTGATGGAAACACCATATATTTT. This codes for CASSLDSGDGNTIYF.

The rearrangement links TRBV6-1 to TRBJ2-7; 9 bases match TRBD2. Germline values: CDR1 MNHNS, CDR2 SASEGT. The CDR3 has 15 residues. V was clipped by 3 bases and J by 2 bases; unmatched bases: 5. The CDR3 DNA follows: TGTGCCAGCAGTGACCCTAGCGGGGTGGCCTACGAGCAGTACTTC. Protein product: CASSDPSGVAYEQYF.

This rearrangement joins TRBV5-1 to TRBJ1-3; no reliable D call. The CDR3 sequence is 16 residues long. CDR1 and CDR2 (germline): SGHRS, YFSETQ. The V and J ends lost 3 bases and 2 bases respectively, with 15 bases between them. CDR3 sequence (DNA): TGCGCCAGCAGCTCGGACTCGGTACCCGCTGGAAACACCATATATTTT. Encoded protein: CASSSDSVPAGNTIYF.

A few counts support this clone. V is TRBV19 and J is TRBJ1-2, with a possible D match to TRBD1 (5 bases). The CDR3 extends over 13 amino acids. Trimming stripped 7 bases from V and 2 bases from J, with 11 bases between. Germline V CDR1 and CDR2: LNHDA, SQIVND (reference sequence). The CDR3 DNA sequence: TGTGCCAGTACACGGGGGTGGAACTATGGCTACACCTTC. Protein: CASTRGWNYGYTF.